Each of the 18 T cell receptor beta chains below was sequenced from the same sample in a study of blood T cell repertoires in COVID-19. Libraries were prepared by immunoSEQ multiplex PCR; TCRdb keeps only in-frame clonotypes and omits some of them. The data hold 200,000 to 250,000 clones, with 85% to 90% observed a single time. The sequencing input was peripheral blood. The receptors were sampled from a woman aged 45-60 years with acute or convalescent COVID-19.

CDR3: CASKPTELQGTYEQYF. CDR3 nucleotide sequence: TGCGCCAGCAAACCGACCGAATTACAGGGAACCTACGAGCAGTACTTC. This chain connects TRBV5-1 to TRBJ2-7; a weak D match, TRBD1 (6 bases). The CDR3 is 16 residues long. The V gene lost 6 bases and the J gene lost 2 bases, with 21 bases spanning the gap. Germline CDR1 is SGHRS and CDR2 is YFSETQ.

This clone was picked up one time. The rearrangement uses TRBV20-1 and TRBJ1-2; TRBD1 might be the D (5 bases). Per the germline V gene, CDR1 is DFQATT and CDR2 is SNEGSKA (reference sequence). V lost 3 bases, J lost 3 bases, and 11 bases lay in between. The CDR3 totals 13 residues. As DNA, the CDR3 is TGCAGTGCTAGTAAATCGACAGACTATGGCTACACCTTC. This translates into CSASKSTDYGYTF.

This clone was seen only a few times. The J gene is TRBJ2-2, the V gene TRBV7-2; possible D gene TRBD1, 6 bases. Trimming shortened V by 5 bases and J by 4 bases, and 14 bases separated the two germline ends. The germline gives CDR1 SGHTA, CDR2 FQGNSA. This CDR3 comprises 15 residues. The CDR3 protein is CASSLWDKTTGELFF. The CDR3 region has the DNA TGTGCCAGCAGCCTTTGGGACAAGACCACCGGGGAGCTGTTTTTT.

This chain links TRBV6-6 with TRBJ2-5, with TRBD1 identical over 8 bases. From germline, CDR1 is MNHNY and CDR2 SVGAGI (reference sequence). This CDR3 has 14 amino acids. V was pared by 5 bases and J by 4 bases, with 6 bases of the junction left unmatched. CDR3 in amino acids: CASSQTGVAETQYF. The CDR3 DNA is TGTGCCAGCAGTCAGACAGGGGTGGCAGAGACCCAGTACTTC.

V gene TRBV5-4 combines with J gene TRBJ1-1, with D possibly matching TRBD1 (6 bases). CDR1 and CDR2 from the germline V gene are SGHNT and YYREEE (reference sequence). V lost 4 bases, J lost 1 base, and 14 bases lay in between. CDR3 length: 15 residues. The CDR3 nucleotides are TGTGCCAGCAGCACGAACGCGGGGGCGAACACTGAAGCTTTCTTT. This translates into CASSTNAGANTEAFF. The variable domain in full, with the rest retrieved from reference TRBV5-4 and TRBJ1-1, is ETGVTQSPTHLIKTRGQQVTLRCSSQSGHNTVSWYQQALGQGPQFIFQYYREEENGRGNFPPRFSGLQFPNYSSELNVNALELDDSALYLCASSTNAGANTEAFFGQGTRLTVV.

This clone occurred once. V and J are TRBV11-3 and TRBJ2-3; 7 bases map to TRBD2. The CDR3 contains 19 residues. V was clipped by 3 bases and J by 2 bases; unmatched bases: 17. CDR1 and CDR2 (germline): SGHNT, YENEEA. CDR3 residues: CASSFPISSGQRLTDTQYF. In nucleotides, the CDR3 is TGTGCCAGCAGCTTCCCTATCTCTAGCGGCCAACGTCTCACAGATACGCAGTATTTT.

The chain combines TRBV30 with TRBJ2-2, with TRBD2 as a possible D gene (5 bases). The CDR3 runs 12 residues. V was trimmed by 8 bases and J by 4 bases, leaving 11 bases between them. CDR1 GTSNPN and CDR2 SVGIG come from the germline V gene (reference sequence). The CDR3 DNA sequence: TGTGCCGGAGGACCGATCACCGGGGAGCTGTTTTTT. It is translated as CAGGPITGELFF. The full variable domain, in which reference TRBV30 and TRBJ2-2 provide the parts outside the CDR3, is SQTIHQWPATLVQPVGSPLSLECTVEGTSNPNLYWYRQAAGRGLQLLFYSVGIGQISSEVPQNLSASRPQDRQFILSSKKLLLSDSGFYLCAGGPITGELFFGEGSRLTVL.

In nucleotides, the CDR3 is TGTGCCAGCAGCATAAAGACAGGGGTTCTTTACGAGCAGTACTTC. Protein product: CASSIKTGVLYEQYF. V usage is TRBV5-4 and J usage is TRBJ2-7; 8 bases line up with TRBD1. This CDR3 is 15 amino acids long. CDR1 SGHNT and CDR2 YYREEE come from the germline V gene (reference sequence). After removal of 4 bases from V and 4 bases from J, the junction contained 10 bases not matched to a gene.

The rearrangement uses TRBV6-2 or TRBV6-3 and TRBJ2-7; D is unresolved. Germline V gene data show CDR1 as MNHEY and CDR2 as SVGEGT. The CDR3 totals 12 residues. V lost 5 bases and J lost 6, with 11 bases in between. CDR3: CASSPPLSEQYF. In DNA, the CDR3 is TGTGCCAGCAGTCCCCCTCTGAGCGAGCAGTACTTC.

The chain links TRBV2 to TRBJ2-7; D may be TRBD2 (6 bases). This CDR3 has 14 amino acids. Per germline, CDR1 SNHLY and CDR2 FYNNEI. Trimming shortened V by 5 bases and J by 0 bases, and 11 bases separated the two germline ends. DNA for the CDR3: TGTGCCAGCAGTTTGTCTAGCGACTCCTACGAGCAGTACTTC. Translated: CASSLSSDSYEQYF.

The chain joins TRBV2 to TRBJ2-1, with TRBD2 identical over 9 bases. This CDR3 is 15 amino acids long. Germline values: CDR1 SNHLY, CDR2 FYNNEI. After removal of 8 bases from V and 7 bases from J, the junction contained 12 bases not matched to a gene. CDR3 sequence (DNA): TGTGCCAGCGAAAAAGTAGGCGGGAGGGCTAATGAGCAGTTCTTC. It translates to CASEKVGGRANEQFF.

This clone was detected only a few times. The gene calls are TRBV11-3 and TRBJ1-2; D possibly corresponds to TRBD1 (6 bases). The germline V gene has CDR1 SGHNT and CDR2 YENEEA. The CDR3 is 14 amino acids. Trimming left V 2 bases short and J 7 bases short, with 14 bases between. The CDR3 region has the DNA TGTGCCAGCAGCTTATCCAGGGGTTTCAGTGGCTACACCTTC. Residues: CASSLSRGFSGYTF.

V and J are TRBV6-2 or TRBV6-3 and TRBJ2-7; 9 positions agree with TRBD2. This CDR3 is 18 amino acids long. The J segment lost 2 bases and the V segment lost 2 bases, leaving 13 bases of the junction unmatched. Germline-derived CDR1 and CDR2 are MNHEY and SVGEGT. CDR3 DNA sequence: TGTGCCAGCAGTTACGATCCCTGGCTAGCGGGAACCACCTACGAGCAGTACTTC. As protein: CASSYDPWLAGTTYEQYF.

In its sample, this clone was seen a few times. CDR3 amino acids: CASSPGVLGYTF. CDR3 DNA: TGTGCCAGCAGCCCAGGGGTTCTCGGCTACACCTTC. This chain connects TRBV6-5 to TRBJ1-2; tentative D call: TRBD1 (6 bases). The V and J ends lost 6 bases and 8 bases respectively, with 13 bases between them. Germline CDR1 and CDR2: MNHEY and SVGAGI. This CDR3 is built from 12 residues.

The chain recombines TRBV7-8 with TRBJ1-2; D is perhaps TRBD1 (5 bases). CDR1 SGHVS and CDR2 FQNEAQ come from the germline V gene. The ends were cut back, 1 base at V and 0 bases at J, with 6 bases in the middle. The CDR3 totals 14 residues. The CDR3 loop is CASSLGTPNYGYTF. DNA of the CDR3: TGTGCCAGCAGCTTAGGGACACCTAACTATGGCTACACCTTC.

This clone has only one observation. V and J are TRBV5-1 and TRBJ2-3; TRBD2 agrees at 11 bases. Germline loops: CDR1 SGHRS, CDR2 YFSETQ. This CDR3 region has 17 residues. The J segment lost 2 bases and the V segment lost 4 bases, leaving 9 bases of the junction unmatched. The CDR3 DNA follows: TGCGCCAGCAGCCCCCGAGGGACTAGCGGCTCCACAGATACGCAGTATTTT. It is translated as CASSPRGTSGSTDTQYF.

The CDR3: CASSPRDTKNTEAFF. The CDR3 nucleotides read TGTGCCAGCAGCCCTCGGGACACGAAGAACACTGAAGCTTTCTTT. The rearrangement uses TRBV11-3 and TRBJ1-1, with a tentative D call TRBD1 (6 bases). The ends were cut back, 5 bases at V and 1 base at J, with 14 bases in the middle. The CDR3 contains 15 residues. Looked up from germline, CDR1 is SGHNT and CDR2 is YENEEA. The entire variable domain, with the rest obtained from reference TRBV11-3 and TRBJ1-1, is as follows: EAGVVQSPRYKIIEKKQPVAFWCNPISGHNTLYWYLQNLGQGPELLIRYENEEAVDDSQLPKDRFSAERLKGVDSTLKIQPAELGDSAVYLCASSPRDTKNTEAFFGQGTRLTVV.

In DNA, the CDR3 is TGCAGCGTTTCGGGGAATGTCGAGACCCAGTACTTC. Its protein product is CSVSGNVETQYF. This chain uses TRBV29-1 with TRBJ2-5; tentatively, D is TRBD2 (5 bases). V was trimmed by 5 bases and J by 5 bases, leaving 12 bases between them. CDR3 length equals 12 residues. In germline, CDR1 is SQVTM, CDR2 ANQGSEA.